This TCR beta chain was captured in a study of beta chain features in type 1 diabetes. Findings of the study overall: Naive, central memory and regulatory TCRB repertoires appeared more similar among patients than healthy donors. Possibly, sequencing cDNA over-represented cells that had high TCR expression levels. VDJ junctions from type 1 diabetes patients carried fewer insertions and larger deletions.

Purity exceeded 95% in all sorted populations. This clone has at least ten counts. Antigen specificity is unknown. Looked up from germline, CDR1 is SQVTM and CDR2 is ANQGSEA. The CDR3 totals 13 residues. V shed 2 bases, J shed 7 bases, and the junction held 3 bases outside the gene matches. Expressed TCRB transcripts were sequenced because the entire RNA isolate underwent reverse transcription. Sequenced by immunoSEQ multiplex PCR; TCRdb stores in-frame clones only, minus some. The table has fewer than 650,000 clones, less than 20% seen once. The rearrangement links TRBV29-1 to TRBJ2-4; 9 positions agree with TRBD1. This receptor was obtained from a man between 18 and 29 years old in good health. The sample comprised naive CD4+ T cells from blood. The CDR3 DNA reads TGCAGCGTTGAAAGGGACAGGGATAACATTCAGTACTTC. It specifies CSVERDRDNIQYF.